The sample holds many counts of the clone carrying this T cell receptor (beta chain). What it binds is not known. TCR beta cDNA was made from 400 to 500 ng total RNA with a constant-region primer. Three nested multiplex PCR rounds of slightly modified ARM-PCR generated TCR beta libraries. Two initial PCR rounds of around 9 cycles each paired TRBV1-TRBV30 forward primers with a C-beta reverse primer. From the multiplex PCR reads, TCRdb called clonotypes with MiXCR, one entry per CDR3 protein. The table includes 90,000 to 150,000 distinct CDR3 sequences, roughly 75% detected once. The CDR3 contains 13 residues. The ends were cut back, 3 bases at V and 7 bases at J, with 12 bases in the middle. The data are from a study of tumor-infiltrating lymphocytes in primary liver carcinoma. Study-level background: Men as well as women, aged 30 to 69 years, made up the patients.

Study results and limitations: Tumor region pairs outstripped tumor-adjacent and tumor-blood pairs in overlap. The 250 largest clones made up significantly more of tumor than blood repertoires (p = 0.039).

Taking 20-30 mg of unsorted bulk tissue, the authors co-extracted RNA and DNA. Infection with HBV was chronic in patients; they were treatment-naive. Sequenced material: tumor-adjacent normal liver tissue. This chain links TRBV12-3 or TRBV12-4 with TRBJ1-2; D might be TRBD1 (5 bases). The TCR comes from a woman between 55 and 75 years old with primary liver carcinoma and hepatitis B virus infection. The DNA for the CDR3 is TGTGCCAGCAGTTTTTTAGGGGAACGTGGCTACACCTTC. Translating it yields CASSFLGERGYTF.